The entry that follows covers one TCR beta chain sequence. This specimen comes from a study of blood T cell repertoires in COVID-19. Study details: COVID-19 samples from acute and convalescent phases originated in the United States, Italy and Spain. Sources were T cells, B-cell-depleted T cells, or PBMCs; the material itself was cDNA or gDNA.

The CDR3 is made up of 16 amino acids. The ends lost 4 bases at V and 2 bases at J; junction bases unmatched: 8. Germline CDR1 MGHRA, CDR2 YSYEKL. As originally analysed: Reference gene primer amplification gave nucleated cell count estimates. Profiled with immunoSEQ multiplex PCR; TCRdb holds only in-frame clones, not every one. V and J calls plus clone size are reproduced from that table; the DNA served to infer D and trimming. The sample yields about 27,000 clones, approximately 80% seen once. This sequence was found in a man aged 65-85 years with acute or convalescent COVID-19. The J gene is TRBJ2-3, the V gene TRBV4-1; TRBD1 agrees at 8 bases. Sequencing was done on a sample of peripheral blood. CDR3 sequence (DNA): TGCGCCAGCAGCCTCACCCCGGGACAGGACACAGATACGCAGTATTTT. Protein product: CASSLTPGQDTDTQYF.